This TCR beta chain was identified in a study of T-cell reconstitution after alpha-beta-depleted transplantation in children. Study-wide results and limits: Fresh T-cell production supplied most of the T-cell counts and diversity seen one year after transplant.

As it was prepared, the TCRbeta library received unique molecular identifiers. A single record per CDR3 protein comes from TCRdb applying MiXCR to the PCR reads. The data hold 250,000 or so distinct CDR3 sequences, with approximately 8% observed a single time. In its sample, this clonotype was seen many times. The antigen remains unidentified. Looked up from germline, CDR1 is SGHVS and CDR2 is FNYEAQ. CDR3 length: 19 residues. V dropped 6 bases and J dropped 5; count of bases not matched to a gene: 24. The sequence was obtained from a male patient between 10 and 17 years old who had a stem cell transplant for acute lymphoblastic leukemia, so the T cells may come from the graft donor. The rearrangement joins TRBV7-6 to TRBJ2-5; 7 nucleotides align to TRBD1. The input for sequencing was PBMCs, mostly from graft donor cells, taken 180 days after TCRalphabeta/CD19-depleted stem cell transplant. CDR3 nucleotide sequence: TGTGCCAGCAGTTTTAAGGTGTTCCTTAGGCAGGGGGAATGGGAGACCCAGTACTTC. Its translation is CASSFKVFLRQGEWETQYF.